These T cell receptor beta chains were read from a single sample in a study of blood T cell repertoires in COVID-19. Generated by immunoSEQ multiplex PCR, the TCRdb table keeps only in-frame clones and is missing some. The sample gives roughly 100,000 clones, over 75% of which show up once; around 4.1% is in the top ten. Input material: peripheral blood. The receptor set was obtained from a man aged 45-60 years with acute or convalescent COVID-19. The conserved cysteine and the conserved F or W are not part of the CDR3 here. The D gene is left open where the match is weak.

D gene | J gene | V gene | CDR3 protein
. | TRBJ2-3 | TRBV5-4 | ASSLSGGSATDTQY
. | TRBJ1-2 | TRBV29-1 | SVAGTDGYT
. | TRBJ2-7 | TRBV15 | ATSRESRSYEQY
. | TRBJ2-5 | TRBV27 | ASSLSGEETQY
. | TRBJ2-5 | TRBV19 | ASSIDRGEVETQY
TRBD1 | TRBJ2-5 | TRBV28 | ASSFLAGGLANQETQY
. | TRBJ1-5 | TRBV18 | ASSRSGFGGNQPQH
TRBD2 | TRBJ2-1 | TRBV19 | ASSVLAGGPYEQF
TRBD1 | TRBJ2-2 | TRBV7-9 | ASLQNRGANTGELF
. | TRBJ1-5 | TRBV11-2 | ASSLSENQPQH
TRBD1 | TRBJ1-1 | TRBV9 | ASSVDRTGLTEAF
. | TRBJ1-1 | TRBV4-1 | AGSGALNTEAF
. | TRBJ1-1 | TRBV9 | ASSVEGNMNTEAF
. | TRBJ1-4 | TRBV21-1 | ASSKEDLWEGNSTNEKLF
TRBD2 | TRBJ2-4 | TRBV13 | ASSGGTSGHNIQY
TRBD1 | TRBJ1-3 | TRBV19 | ASSPGTGADTIY
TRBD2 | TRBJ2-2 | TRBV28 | ASRPLLAGGGGDTGELF
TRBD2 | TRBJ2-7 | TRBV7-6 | ASSLETGGPPSYEQY
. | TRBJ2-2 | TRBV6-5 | ASSYQERTGELF
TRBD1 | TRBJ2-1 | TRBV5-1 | ASSFTDRENNEQF
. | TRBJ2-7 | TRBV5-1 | ASSFGGSVYEQY
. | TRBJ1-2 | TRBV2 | ASNGGVGYGYT
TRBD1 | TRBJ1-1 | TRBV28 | ASRGQVNTEAF
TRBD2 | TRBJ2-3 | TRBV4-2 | ASSQEMGVSGGPGDTQY
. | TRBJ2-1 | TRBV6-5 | ASSQQGNAEQF
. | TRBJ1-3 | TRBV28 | ASSRGYTIY
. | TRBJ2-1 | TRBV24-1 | ATSGPLLREQF
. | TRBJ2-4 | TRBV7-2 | ASSQDRAKNIQY